This T cell receptor beta chain originates from a study of identical twins. Study-level results: Twins' excess sharing was less marked for out-of-frame beta sequences.

Each CDR3 protein is one row after TCRdb ran MiXCR on the 5' RACE reads. The sample lists approximately 500,000 distinct CDR3 sequences, 20% to 25% occurring once. Concerning this clonotype: As yet, its antigen is unknown.

CDR3 length: 14 amino acids. After removal of 4 bases from V and 3 bases from J, the junction contained 3 bases not matched to a gene. Germline V gene sequence: CDR1 DFQATT, CDR2 SNEGSKA (reference sequence). These same records also appear under a second study, on T cells expressing NK-cell markers.

The sequence derives from a woman in her late teens or twenties in good health. Sequencing was done on a sample of CD4+ T cells sorted from blood. V gene TRBV20-1 combines with J gene TRBJ2-3; 11 bases agree with TRBD1. The CDR3: CSATDRGRTDTQYF. The CDR3, as DNA: TGCAGTGCTACGGACAGGGGGCGAACAGATACGCAGTATTTT.